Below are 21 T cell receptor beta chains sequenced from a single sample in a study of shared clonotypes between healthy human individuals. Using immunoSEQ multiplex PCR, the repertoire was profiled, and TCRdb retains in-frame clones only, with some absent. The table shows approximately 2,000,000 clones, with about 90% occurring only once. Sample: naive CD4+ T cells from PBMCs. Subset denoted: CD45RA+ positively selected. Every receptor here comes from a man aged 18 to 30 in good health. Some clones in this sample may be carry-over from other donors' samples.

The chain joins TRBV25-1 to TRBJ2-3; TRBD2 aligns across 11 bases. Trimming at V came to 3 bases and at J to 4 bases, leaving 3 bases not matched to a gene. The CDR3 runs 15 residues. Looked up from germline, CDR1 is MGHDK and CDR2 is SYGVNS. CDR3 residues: CASSDSGRGPDTQYF. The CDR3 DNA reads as TGTGCCAGCAGTGATAGCGGGAGGGGCCCAGATACGCAGTATTTT.

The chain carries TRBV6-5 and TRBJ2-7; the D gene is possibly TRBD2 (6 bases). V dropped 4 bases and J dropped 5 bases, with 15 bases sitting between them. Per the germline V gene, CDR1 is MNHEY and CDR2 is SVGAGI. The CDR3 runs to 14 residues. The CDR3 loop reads CASSSPGASDEQYF. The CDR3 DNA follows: TGTGCCAGCAGTTCACCGGGAGCCAGCGACGAGCAGTACTTC.

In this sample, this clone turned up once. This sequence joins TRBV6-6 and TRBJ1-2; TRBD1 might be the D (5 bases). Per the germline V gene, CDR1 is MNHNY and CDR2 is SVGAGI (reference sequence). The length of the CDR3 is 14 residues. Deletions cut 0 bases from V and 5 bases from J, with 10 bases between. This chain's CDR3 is CASSYSGRRYGYTF. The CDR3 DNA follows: TGTGCCAGCAGTTACTCGGGACGGCGGTATGGCTACACCTTC.

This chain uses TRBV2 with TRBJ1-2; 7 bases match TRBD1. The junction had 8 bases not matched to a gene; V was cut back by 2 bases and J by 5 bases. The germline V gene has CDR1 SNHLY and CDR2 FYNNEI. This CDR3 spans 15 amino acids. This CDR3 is CASSERGGGEYGYTF. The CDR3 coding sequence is TGTGCCAGCAGTGAACGCGGAGGGGGCGAGTATGGCTACACCTTC.

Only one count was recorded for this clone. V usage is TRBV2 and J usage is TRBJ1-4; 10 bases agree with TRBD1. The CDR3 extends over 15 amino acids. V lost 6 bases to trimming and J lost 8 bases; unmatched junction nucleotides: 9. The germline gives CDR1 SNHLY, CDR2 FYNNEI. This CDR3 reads CASSSVWTGGEKLFF. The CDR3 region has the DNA TGTGCCAGCAGCTCCGTTTGGACAGGGGGAGAAAAACTGTTTTTT.

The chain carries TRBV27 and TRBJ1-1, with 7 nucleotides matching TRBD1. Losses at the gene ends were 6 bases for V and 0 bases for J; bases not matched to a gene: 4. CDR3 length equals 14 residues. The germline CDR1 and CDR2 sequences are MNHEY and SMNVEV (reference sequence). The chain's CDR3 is CASSIRGLNTEAFF. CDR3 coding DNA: TGTGCCAGCAGCATAAGGGGGCTGAACACTGAAGCTTTCTTT.

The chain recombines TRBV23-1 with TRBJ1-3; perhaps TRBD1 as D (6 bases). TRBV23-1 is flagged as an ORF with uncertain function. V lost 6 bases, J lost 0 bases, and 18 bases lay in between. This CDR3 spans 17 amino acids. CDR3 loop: CASRKQGAGNSGNTIYF. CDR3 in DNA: TGCGCCAGCAGGAAACAGGGTGCAGGTAACTCTGGAAACACCATATATTTT.

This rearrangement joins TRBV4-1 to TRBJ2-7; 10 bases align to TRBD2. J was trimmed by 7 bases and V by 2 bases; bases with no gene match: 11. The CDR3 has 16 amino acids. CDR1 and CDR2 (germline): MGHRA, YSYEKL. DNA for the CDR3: TGCGCCAGCAGCCAACTGTCAGCGGGAGGGCCCTTTGAGCAGTACTTC. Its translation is CASSQLSAGGPFEQYF.

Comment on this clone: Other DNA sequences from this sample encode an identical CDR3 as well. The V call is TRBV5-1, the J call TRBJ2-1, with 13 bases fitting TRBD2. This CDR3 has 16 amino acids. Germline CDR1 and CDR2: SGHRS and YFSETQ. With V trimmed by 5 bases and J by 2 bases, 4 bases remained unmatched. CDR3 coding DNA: TGCGCCAGCAGTTTAGGACTAGCGGGAGCCTACAATGAGCAGTTCTTC. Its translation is CASSLGLAGAYNEQFF.

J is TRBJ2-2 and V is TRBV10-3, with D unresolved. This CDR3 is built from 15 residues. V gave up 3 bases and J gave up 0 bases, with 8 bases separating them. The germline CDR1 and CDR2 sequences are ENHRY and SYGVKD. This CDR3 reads CAISEYRPNTGELFF. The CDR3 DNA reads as TGTGCCATCAGTGAATACCGACCGAACACCGGGGAGCTGTTTTTT.

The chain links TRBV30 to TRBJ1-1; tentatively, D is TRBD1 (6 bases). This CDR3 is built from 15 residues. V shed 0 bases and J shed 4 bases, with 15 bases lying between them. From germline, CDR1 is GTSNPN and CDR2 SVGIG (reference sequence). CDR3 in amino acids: CAWSVGGKSGTEAFF. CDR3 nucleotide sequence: TGTGCCTGGAGTGTAGGGGGAAAAAGTGGCACTGAAGCTTTCTTT.

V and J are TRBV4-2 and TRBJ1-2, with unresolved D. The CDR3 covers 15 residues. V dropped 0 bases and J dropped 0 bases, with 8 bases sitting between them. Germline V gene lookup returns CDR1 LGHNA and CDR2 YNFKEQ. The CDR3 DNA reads TGTGCCAGCAGCCAAGAGCACACAACTAACTATGGCTACACCTTC. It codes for CASSQEHTTNYGYTF.

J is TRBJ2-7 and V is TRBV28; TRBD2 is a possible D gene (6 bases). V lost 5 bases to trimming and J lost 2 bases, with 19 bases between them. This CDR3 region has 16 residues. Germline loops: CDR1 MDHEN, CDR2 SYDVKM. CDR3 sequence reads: CASSGGGPQLPYEQYF. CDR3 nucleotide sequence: TGTGCCAGCAGTGGGGGAGGCCCCCAGCTCCCCTACGAGCAGTACTTC.

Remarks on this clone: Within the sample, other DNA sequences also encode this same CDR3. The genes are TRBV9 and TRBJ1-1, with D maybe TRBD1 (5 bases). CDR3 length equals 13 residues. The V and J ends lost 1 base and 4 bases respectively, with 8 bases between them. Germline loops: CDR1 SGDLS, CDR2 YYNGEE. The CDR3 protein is CASSVQGATEAFF. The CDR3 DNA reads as TGTGCCAGCAGCGTACAGGGAGCCACTGAAGCTTTCTTT.

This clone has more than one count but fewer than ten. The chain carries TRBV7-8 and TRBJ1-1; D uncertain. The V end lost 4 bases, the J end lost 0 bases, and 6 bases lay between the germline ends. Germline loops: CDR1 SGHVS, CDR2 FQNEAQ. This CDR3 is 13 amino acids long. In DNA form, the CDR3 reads TGTGCCAGCAGCTCCCAGGTGAACACTGAAGCTTTCTTT. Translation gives CASSSQVNTEAFF.

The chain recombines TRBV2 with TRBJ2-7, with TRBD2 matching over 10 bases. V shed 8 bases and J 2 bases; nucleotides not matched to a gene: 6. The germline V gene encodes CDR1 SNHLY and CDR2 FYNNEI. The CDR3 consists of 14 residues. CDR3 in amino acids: CASASSGRTYEQYF. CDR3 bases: TGTGCCAGCGCCAGTAGCGGGAGGACCTACGAGCAGTACTTC.

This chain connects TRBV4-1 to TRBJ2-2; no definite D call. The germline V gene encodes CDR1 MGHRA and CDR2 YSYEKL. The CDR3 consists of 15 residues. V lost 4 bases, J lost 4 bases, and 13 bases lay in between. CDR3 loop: CASSPLRAATGELFF. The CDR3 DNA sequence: TGCGCCAGCAGCCCTCTTCGGGCAGCCACCGGGGAGCTGTTTTTT.

CDR3 in amino acids: CAISVSGRDGEQFF. CDR3 coding DNA: TGTGCCATCAGTGTTAGCGGGAGGGATGGTGAGCAGTTCTTC. This chain joins TRBV10-3 and TRBJ2-1; 11 bases are a match to TRBD2. In germline, CDR1 is ENHRY, CDR2 SYGVKD. The CDR3 length is 14 residues. Trimming took 4 bases from V and 9 from J; bases not matched to a gene: 5.

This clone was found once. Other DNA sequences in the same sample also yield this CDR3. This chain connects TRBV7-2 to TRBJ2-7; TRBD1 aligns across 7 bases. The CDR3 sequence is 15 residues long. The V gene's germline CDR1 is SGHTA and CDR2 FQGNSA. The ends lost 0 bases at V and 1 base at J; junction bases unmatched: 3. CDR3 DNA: TGTGCCAGCAGCTTAGCCGGGACAGCTTCCTACGAGCAGTACTTC. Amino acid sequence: CASSLAGTASYEQYF.

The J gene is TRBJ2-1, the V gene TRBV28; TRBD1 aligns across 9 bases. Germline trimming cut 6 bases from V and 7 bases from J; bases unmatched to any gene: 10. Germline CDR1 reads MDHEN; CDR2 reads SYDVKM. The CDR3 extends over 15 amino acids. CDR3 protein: CASRRAGQGTNEQFF. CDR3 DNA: TGTGCCAGCAGGCGGGCCGGACAGGGGACGAATGAGCAGTTCTTC.

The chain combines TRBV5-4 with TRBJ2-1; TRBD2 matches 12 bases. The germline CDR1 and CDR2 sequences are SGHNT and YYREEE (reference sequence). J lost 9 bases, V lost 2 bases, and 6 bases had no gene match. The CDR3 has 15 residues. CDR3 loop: CASSFLAGGRGEQFF. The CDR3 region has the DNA TGTGCCAGCAGCTTTCTAGCGGGGGGGCGGGGTGAGCAGTTCTTC.